This TCR beta chain was sequenced in a study of shared clonotypes between healthy human individuals. Note on this clone: Its matching antigen is unknown.

Naive-designated CD8 cells lacked CD45RO, were positively enriched for CCR7, and omitted terminally differentiated effector memory CD45RA+ cells. Each of the donors was a healthy adult who was HIV-negative and had not had a recent acute infection or vaccination. Overall study findings and caveats: The study drew on few donors, limiting represented genetic and exposure-history diversity. What naive subsets generally showed was a larger estimated richness than memory subsets showed.

In the source study's methods: Without quality scores, immunoSEQ junctional reads could not be filtered like full-length reads. Assay used: immunoSEQ multiplex PCR; TCRdb lists only in-frame clones, some missing. V and J calls and clone size are given by that table; D and trimming were obtained from the DNA. The table shows over 2 million clones, with around 96% occurring only once. Germline CDR1 PRHDT, CDR2 FYEKMQ (reference sequence). V was cut by 5 bases and J by 2 bases, with 12 bases left in between. The CDR3 consists of 14 residues. Sequencing used naive CD8+ T cells sorted from blood. The chain recombines TRBV13 with TRBJ2-5; D is perhaps TRBD2 (6 bases). The receptor comes from a man between 18 and 29 years old in good health. The DNA for the CDR3 is TGTGCCAGCAGCCCTAGCGTCAGACAAGAGACCCAGTACTTC. This sequence encodes CASSPSVRQETQYF.